These 9 T cell receptor beta chains originate from one sample sequenced in a study of cytomegalovirus exposure and HLA in healthy donors. Some clones are missing from TCRdb's copy, which holds only in-frame ones; the method was immunoSEQ multiplex PCR. The table lists about 120,000 clones, around 96% of them singletons. The source material was PBMCs. The receptors were gathered from a man aged 18 to 30 in good health and CMV-seronegative.

The chain joins TRBV30 to TRBJ2-2; D might be TRBD2 (6 bases). Between the trimmed V and J ends, which lost 3 bases and 0 bases, there was a span of 11 bases. From germline, CDR1 is GTSNPN and CDR2 SVGIG (reference sequence). The CDR3 covers 15 residues. CDR3 sequence (DNA): TGTGCCTGGAGCGAAGGAGGGTCGAACACCGGGGAGCTGTTTTTT. The encoded protein is CAWSEGGSNTGELFF.

This clone is a singleton in its sample. Here the CDR3 DNA reads TGTGCCAGCAGTCGGTTTAAAGAGACCCAGTACTTC. Its translation: CASSRFKETQYF. The chain carries TRBV6-5 and TRBJ2-5, with D uncertain. CDR3 size: 12 residues. V was shortened by 5 bases and J by 3 bases, with 7 bases between the two germline ends. Germline-derived CDR1 and CDR2 are MNHEY and SVGAGI.

The chain is built from TRBV7-9 and TRBJ1-4; 9 bases agree with TRBD1. This CDR3 spans 14 amino acids. Germline V lookup: CDR1 SEHNR, CDR2 FQNEAQ (reference sequence). The V segment lost 3 bases and the J segment 7 bases; nucleotides outside the gene matches: 3. The CDR3 DNA sequence: TGTGCCAGCAGCTTCTGGGGACAGGGTGAAAAACTGTTTTTT. This translates into CASSFWGQGEKLFF.

This clone was seen only once. The chain uses TRBV4-3 and TRBJ2-7, with TRBD2 as a possible D gene (6 bases). Trimming cost V 3 bases and J 5 bases, with 23 bases left between them. The length of the CDR3 is 17 residues. Germline V lookup: CDR1 LGHNA, CDR2 YSLEER. The CDR3 sequence: CASSQTYTGGGPNEQYF. CDR3 sequence (DNA): TGCGCCAGCAGCCAGACGTACACGGGCGGAGGGCCGAACGAGCAGTACTTC.

CDR3 amino acids: CASSSPGGGNQPQHF. In DNA form, the CDR3 reads TGTGCCAGCAGTTCCCCGGGAGGGGGGAATCAGCCCCAGCATTTT. V gene TRBV28 combines with J gene TRBJ1-5, with a weak D call TRBD1 (6 bases). V dropped 4 bases and J dropped 4 bases, with 14 bases sitting between them. Germline CDR1 is MDHEN and CDR2 is SYDVKM. The CDR3 extends over 15 amino acids.

This chain links TRBV28 with TRBJ1-2, with D possibly being TRBD1 (6 bases). From germline, CDR1 is MDHEN and CDR2 SYDVKM. This CDR3 contains 13 residues. V was pared by 6 bases and J by 0 bases, with 8 bases between. The CDR3: CASSPGANYGYTF. The CDR3 bases are TGTGCCAGCAGCCCAGGGGCTAACTATGGCTACACCTTC.

V gene TRBV6-6 combines with J gene TRBJ1-5; D gene ambiguous. Per germline, CDR1 MNHNY and CDR2 SVGAGI (reference sequence). Trimming pared 6 bases from V and 0 bases from J, leaving 3 bases between. This CDR3 is 12 amino acids long. The CDR3 is CASRYSNQPQHF. Here the CDR3 DNA reads TGTGCCAGCAGATATAGCAATCAGCCCCAGCATTTT.

The chain carries TRBV30 and TRBJ1-5; D gene unclear. Germline-derived CDR1 and CDR2 are GTSNPN and SVGIG (reference sequence). The V end lost 0 bases, the J end lost 2 bases, and 11 bases lay between the germline ends. This CDR3 region has 15 residues. CDR3 loop: CAWSVRGDGNQPQHF. DNA for the CDR3: TGTGCCTGGAGTGTACGTGGAGATGGCAATCAGCCCCAGCATTTT.

The chain combines TRBV7-3 with TRBJ2-7; TRBD2 agrees at 11 bases. Germline lookup yields CDR1 SGHTA and CDR2 FQGTGA. The CDR3 has 16 residues. With 4 bases clipped from V and 10 bases from J, the junction kept 15 bases outside the gene matches. The CDR3 DNA is TGTGCCAGCAGCTCTGGGGACAGGAGGACTAGCGGGCCACAGTACTTC. Translating gives CASSSGDRRTSGPQYF.